The present T cell receptor (beta chain) was sequenced within a study of OX40 agonist ivuxolimab in advanced cancers. Study-wide background: Males comprised around 80% of the group, whose mean age was approximately 60 years (range 23 to 79). Whole-study results and caveats: On average, CD8+ T cells had more expanded clones than CD4+. Clonal expansion from baseline to week 6 occurred in both CD4+ and CD8+ T cells.

Worth noting for this clone: Antigen unknown.

The CDR3 consists of 11 residues. CDR1 and CDR2 (germline): SQVTM, ANQGSEA. V lost 6 bases to trimming and J lost 8 bases; unmatched junction nucleotides: 6. No patient had autoimmune disease or received systemic immunosuppression. The table came from immunoSEQ multiplex PCR; TCRdb's copy has only in-frame clones and leaves some out. The sample includes roughly 60,000 clones, under 90% seen only once; the top ten take 2.1%. The V and J genes are TRBV29-1 and TRBJ1-1, with 7 nucleotides matching TRBD1. Sequencing used CD4+ or CD8+ T cells sorted from blood, obtained in a trial of the OX40 agonist ivuxolimab. The TCR comes from an adult with an advanced solid tumor such as melanoma, head and neck, liver or kidney cancer. The CDR3 here is CSVTLTGEAFF. Here the CDR3 DNA reads TGCAGCGTGACCTTGACAGGGGAAGCTTTCTTT.